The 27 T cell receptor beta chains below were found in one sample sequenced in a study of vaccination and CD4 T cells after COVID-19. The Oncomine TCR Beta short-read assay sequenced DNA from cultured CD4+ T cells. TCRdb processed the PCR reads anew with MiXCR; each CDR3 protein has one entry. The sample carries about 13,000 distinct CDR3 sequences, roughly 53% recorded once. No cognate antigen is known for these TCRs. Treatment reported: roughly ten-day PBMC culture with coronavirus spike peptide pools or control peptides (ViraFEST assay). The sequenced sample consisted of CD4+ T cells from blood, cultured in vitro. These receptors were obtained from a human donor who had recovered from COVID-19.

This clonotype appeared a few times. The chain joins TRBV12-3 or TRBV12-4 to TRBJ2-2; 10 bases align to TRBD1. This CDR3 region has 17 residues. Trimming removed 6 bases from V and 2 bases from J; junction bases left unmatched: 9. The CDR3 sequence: CASSPIGTGVNTGELFF. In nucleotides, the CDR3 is TGTGCCAGCAGCCCCATCGGGACAGGGGTAAACACCGGGGAGCTGTTTTTT.

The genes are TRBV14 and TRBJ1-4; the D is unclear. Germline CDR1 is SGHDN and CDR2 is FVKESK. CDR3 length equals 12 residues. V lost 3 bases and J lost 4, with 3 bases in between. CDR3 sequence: CASSHHNEKLFF. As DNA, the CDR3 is TGTGCCAGCAGCCACCATAATGAAAAACTGTTTTTT. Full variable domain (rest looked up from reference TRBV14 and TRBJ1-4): EAGVTQFPSHSVIEKGQTVTLRCDPISGHDNLYWYRRVMGKEIKFLLHFVKESKQDESGMPNNRFLAERTGGTYSTLKVQPAELEDSGVYFCASSHHNEKLFFGSGTQLSVL.

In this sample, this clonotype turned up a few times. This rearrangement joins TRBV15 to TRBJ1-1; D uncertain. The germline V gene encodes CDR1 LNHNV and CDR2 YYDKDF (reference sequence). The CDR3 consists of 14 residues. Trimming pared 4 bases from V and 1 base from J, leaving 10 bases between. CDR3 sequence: CATSKMPRNTEAFF. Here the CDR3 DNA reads TGTGCCACCAGCAAAATGCCTAGGAACACTGAAGCTTTCTTT.

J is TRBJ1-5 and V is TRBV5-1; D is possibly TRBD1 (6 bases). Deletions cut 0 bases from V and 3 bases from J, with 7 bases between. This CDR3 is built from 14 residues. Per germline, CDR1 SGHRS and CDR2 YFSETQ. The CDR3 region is CASSLGGPNQPQHF. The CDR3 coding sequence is TGCGCCAGCAGCTTGGGGGGGCCCAATCAGCCCCAGCATTTT.

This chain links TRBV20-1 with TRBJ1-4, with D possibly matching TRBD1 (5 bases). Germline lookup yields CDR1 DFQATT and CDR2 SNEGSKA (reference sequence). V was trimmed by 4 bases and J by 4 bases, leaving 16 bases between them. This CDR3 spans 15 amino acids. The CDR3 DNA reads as TGCAGTGCTAAGACAGCATCCACGTTTAATGAAAAACTGTTTTTT. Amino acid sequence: CSAKTASTFNEKLFF.

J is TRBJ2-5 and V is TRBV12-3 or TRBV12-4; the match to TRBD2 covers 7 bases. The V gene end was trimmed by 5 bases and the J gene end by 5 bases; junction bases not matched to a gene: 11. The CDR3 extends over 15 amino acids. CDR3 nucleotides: TGTGCCAGCAGTCCCGCGGGAGAGGTCGGGGAGACCCAGTACTTC. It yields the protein CASSPAGEVGETQYF.

The DNA for the CDR3 is TGTGCCAGCAGAGCCGGGACTAGCGGGAGGGCCGAGGATACGCAGTATTTT. This sequence encodes CASRAGTSGRAEDTQYF. This chain connects TRBV6-4 to TRBJ2-3; TRBD2 agrees at 16 bases. The CDR3 runs 17 residues. Germline V gene lookup returns CDR1 MRHNA and CDR2 SNTAGT. V shed 6 bases and J 6 bases; nucleotides not matched to a gene: 9.

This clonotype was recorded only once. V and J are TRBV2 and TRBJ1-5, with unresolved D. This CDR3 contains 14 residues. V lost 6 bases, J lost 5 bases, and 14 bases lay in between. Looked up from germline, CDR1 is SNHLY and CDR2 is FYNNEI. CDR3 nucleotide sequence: TGTGCCAGCAGACTCGGCAATGGCGATCAGCCCCAGCATTTT. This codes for CASRLGNGDQPQHF.

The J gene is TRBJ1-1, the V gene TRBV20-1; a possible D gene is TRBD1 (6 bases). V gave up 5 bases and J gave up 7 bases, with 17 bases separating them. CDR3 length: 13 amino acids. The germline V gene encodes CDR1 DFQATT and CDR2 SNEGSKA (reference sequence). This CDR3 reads CSAQTGILFEAFF. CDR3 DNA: TGCAGTGCTCAAACAGGGATACTTTTTGAAGCTTTCTTT.

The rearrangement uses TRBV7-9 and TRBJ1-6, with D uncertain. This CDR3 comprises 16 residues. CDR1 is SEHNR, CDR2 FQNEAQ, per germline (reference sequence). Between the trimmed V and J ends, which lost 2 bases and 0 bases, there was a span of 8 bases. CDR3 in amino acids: CASSLTRSSYNSPLHF. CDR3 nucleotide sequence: TGTGCCAGCAGCTTAACGAGGAGCTCCTATAATTCACCCCTCCACTTT.

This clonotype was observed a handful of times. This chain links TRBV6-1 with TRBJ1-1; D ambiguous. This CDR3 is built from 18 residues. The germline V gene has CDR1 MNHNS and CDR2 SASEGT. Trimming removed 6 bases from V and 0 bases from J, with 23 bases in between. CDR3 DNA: TGTGCCAGCAGCCGACCTCCGGGCCCGCCTAAAATGAACACTGAAGCTTTCTTT. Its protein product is CASSRPPGPPKMNTEAFF.

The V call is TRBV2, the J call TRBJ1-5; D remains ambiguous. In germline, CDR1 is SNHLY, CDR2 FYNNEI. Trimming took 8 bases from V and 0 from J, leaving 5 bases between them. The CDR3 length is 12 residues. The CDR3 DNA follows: TGTGCCAGCGCCGGTAGCAATCAGCCCCAGCATTTT. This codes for CASAGSNQPQHF. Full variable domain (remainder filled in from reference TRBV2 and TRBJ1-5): EPEVTQTPSHQVTQMGQEVILRCVPISNHLYFYWYRQILGQKVEFLVSFYNNEISEKSEIFDDQFSVERPDGSNFTLKIRSTKLEDSAMYFCASAGSNQPQHFGDGTRLSIL.

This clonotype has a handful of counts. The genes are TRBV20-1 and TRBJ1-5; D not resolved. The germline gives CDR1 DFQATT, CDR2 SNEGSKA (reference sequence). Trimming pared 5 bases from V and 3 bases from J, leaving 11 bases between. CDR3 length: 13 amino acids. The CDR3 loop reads CSAVRGPNQPQHF. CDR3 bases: TGCAGTGCTGTACGTGGTCCCAATCAGCCCCAGCATTTT.

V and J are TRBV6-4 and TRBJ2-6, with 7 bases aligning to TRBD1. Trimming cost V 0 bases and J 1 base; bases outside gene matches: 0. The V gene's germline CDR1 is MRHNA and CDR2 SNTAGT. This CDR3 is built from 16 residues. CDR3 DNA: TGTGCCAGCAGTGACTCGACAGGGTCTGGGGCCAACGTCCTGACTTTC. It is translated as CASSDSTGSGANVLTF.

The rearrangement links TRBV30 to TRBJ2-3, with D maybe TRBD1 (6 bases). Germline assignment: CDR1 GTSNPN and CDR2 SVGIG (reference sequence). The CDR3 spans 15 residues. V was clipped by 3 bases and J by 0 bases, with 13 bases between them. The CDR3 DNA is TGTGCCTGGAGGCCCCTGGGGGCTAGCACAGATACGCAGTATTTT. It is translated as CAWRPLGASTDTQYF.

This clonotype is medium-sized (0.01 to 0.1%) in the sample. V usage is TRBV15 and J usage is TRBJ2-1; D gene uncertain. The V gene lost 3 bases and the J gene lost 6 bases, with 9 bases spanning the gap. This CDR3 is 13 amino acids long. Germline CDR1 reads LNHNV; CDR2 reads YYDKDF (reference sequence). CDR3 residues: CATSSYGSNEQFF. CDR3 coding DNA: TGTGCCACCAGCAGCTACGGCTCCAATGAGCAGTTCTTC. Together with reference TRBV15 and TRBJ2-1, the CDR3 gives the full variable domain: DAMVIQNPRYQVTQFGKPVTLSCSQTLNHNVMYWYQQKSSQAPKLLFHYYDKDFNNEADTPDNFQSRRPNTSFCFLDIRSPGLGDTAMYLCATSSYGSNEQFFGPGTRLTVL.

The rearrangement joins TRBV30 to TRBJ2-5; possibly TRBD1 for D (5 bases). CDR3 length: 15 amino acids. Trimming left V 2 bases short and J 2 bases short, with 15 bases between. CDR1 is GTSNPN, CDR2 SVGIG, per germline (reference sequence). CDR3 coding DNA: TGTGCCTGGAGTCCTTTGATGGGGCCTCAAGAGACCCAGTACTTC. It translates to CAWSPLMGPQETQYF.

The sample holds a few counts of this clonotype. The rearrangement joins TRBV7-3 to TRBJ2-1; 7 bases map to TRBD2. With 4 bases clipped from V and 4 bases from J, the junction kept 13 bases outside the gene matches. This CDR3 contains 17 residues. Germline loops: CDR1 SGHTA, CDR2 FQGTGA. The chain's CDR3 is CASSSPAGSAVYNEQFF. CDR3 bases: TGTGCCAGCAGCTCACCAGCGGGATCTGCCGTTTACAATGAGCAGTTCTTC. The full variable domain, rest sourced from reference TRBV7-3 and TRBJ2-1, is GAGVSQTPSNKVTEKGKYVELRCDPISGHTALYWYRQSLGQGPEFLIYFQGTGAADDSGLPNDRFFAVRPEGSVSTLKIQRTERGDSAVYLCASSSPAGSAVYNEQFFGPGTRLTVL.

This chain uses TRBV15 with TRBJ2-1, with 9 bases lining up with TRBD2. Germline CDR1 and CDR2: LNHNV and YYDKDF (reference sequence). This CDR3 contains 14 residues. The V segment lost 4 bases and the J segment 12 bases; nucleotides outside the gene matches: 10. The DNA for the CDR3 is TGTGCCACCAGCATAGGACTAGCGCCTAGCGGGCAGTTCTTC. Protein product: CATSIGLAPSGQFF.

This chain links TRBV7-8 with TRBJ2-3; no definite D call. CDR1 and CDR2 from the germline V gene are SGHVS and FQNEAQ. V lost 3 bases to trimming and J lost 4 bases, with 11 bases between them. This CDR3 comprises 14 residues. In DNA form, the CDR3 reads TGTGCCAGCAGCTTTCCACCACGGGCAGATACGCAGTATTTT. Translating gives CASSFPPRADTQYF.

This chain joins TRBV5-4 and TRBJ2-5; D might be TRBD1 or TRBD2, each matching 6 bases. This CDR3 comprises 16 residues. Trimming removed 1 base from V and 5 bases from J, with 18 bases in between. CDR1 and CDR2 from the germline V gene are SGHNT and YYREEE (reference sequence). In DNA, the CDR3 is TGTGCCAGCAGCTTGCTCTCGGAGGGGGATTTGGAGACCCAGTACTTC. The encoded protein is CASSLLSEGDLETQYF.

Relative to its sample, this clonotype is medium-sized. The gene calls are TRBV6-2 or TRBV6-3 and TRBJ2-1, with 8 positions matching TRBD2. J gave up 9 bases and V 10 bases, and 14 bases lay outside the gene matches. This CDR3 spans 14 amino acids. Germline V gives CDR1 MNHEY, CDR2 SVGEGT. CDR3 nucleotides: TGTGCCACTCAGACCTCAGCGGGAGAGGGTGAGCAGTTCTTC. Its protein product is CATQTSAGEGEQFF.

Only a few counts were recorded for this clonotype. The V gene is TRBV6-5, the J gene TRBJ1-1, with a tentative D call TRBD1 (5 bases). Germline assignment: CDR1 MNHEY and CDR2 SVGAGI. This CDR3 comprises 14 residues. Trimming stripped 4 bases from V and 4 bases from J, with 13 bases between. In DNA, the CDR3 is TGTGCCAGCAGTTCGGGATTTAGGGGCACTGAAGCTTTCTTT. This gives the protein CASSSGFRGTEAFF.

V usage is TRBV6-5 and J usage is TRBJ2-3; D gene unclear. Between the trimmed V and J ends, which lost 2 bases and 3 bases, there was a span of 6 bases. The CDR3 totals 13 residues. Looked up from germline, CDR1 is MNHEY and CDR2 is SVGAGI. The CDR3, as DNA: TGTGCCAGCAGTTACGATTCGACAGATACGCAGTATTTT. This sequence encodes CASSYDSTDTQYF.

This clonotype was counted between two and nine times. DNA of the CDR3: TGTGCCAGCAGCTTGGGGGCGGCGGGGCCGAACTATGGCTACACCTTC. This translates into CASSLGAAGPNYGYTF. The genes are TRBV7-9 and TRBJ1-2; the D gene is possibly TRBD1 (6 bases). CDR3 length: 16 amino acids. CDR1 SEHNR and CDR2 FQNEAQ come from the germline V gene (reference sequence). V was pared by 3 bases and J by 2 bases, with 16 bases between.

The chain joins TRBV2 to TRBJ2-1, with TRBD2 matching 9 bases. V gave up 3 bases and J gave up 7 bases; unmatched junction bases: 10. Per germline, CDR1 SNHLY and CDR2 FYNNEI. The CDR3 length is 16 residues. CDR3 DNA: TGTGCCAGCAGTGATAGAGGTAGCGGGAGTGCTAATGAGCAGTTCTTC. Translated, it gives CASSDRGSGSANEQFF.

The CDR3 region has the DNA TGTGCCAGCTCACCTCGGGCGGGGTCGGTCAATCAGCCCCAGCATTTT. Its protein product is CASSPRAGSVNQPQHF. This sequence joins TRBV18 and TRBJ1-5; D is undetermined. CDR1 and CDR2 from the germline V gene are KGHSH and LQKENI. Trimming pared 3 bases from V and 3 bases from J, leaving 15 bases between. The length of the CDR3 is 16 residues.